This record concerns one T cell receptor beta chain sequence. Its antigen target is currently unknown. The input lacks base qualities; no much larger clone sits a single base away. This entry belongs to a study of response to subunit inactivated influenza vaccine (dated by TCRdb to 2016 to 2019). The study in broad terms: To follow how T cells responded to a trivalent subunit inactivated influenza vaccine, the researchers relied on deep quantitative profiling of the T cell receptor repertoire.

Libraries were built with RT-PCR. The sequencer was an Illumina HiSeq 2500. TCRdb trimmed the raw reads at Q25, called clones with MiXCR and kept productive beta chains. Records with the same CDR3 protein are collapsed into one entry carrying the most frequent genes and DNA. The sample table contains roughly 540,000 distinct CDR3 sequences; only one count was recorded for around 21% of them. The biggest ten clones account for 2.8% of the sample. Overall study results and their limits: The authors suggested that each seasonal influenza vaccination may recruit only a limited number of new T cells.

This sample was shared with a second study, whose subject was T cells expressing NK-cell markers. From the second report: TCR beta cDNA libraries were prepared using 5'RACE template switching, which introduced a universal primer site and unique molecular identifiers. Eight donors provided sorted CD3+CD56+NKG2C+, CD3+CD56+NKG2C- and CD3+CD56-NKG2C+ T-cell subsets, whose TCR beta-chain repertoires were profiled. Among the eight sequenced donors, seven were HCMV-seropositive and one was HCMV-seronegative. To restrict sorting to alphabetaTCR-expressing T cells, an anti-gammadeltaTCR antibody was added in several experiments. In several donors, the dominant CD3+CD56+NKG2C+ clonotypes ranked among the top 10 CD8+ clonotypes, making up about 1.0-8% of CD8+ T cells. Those dominant clonotypes were again the most abundant among CD3+CD56-NKG2C+ cells in a few donors, at about 28.3-60.1%. Whether the expanded NKG2C-expressing T cell clones were specific for HCMV antigens remained unclear. All eight donors whose samples were sequenced were randomly selected healthy volunteers, three of them men and five women. HCMV-specific IgG was detected in serum with a commercial ELISA kit to determine HCMV serostatus. Peripheral blood mononuclear cells were isolated from blood by Ficoll density gradient centrifugation. CD4+ and CD8+ T cells were isolated from PBMC by magnetic immunoseparation with Miltenyi isolation kits. cDNA synthesis was primed from the TCR beta constant segment and was followed by two successive PCR amplification steps. The libraries were sequenced on Illumina HiSeq 2000/2500, MiSeq or NextSeq, producing 2 x 150 bp reads. MIGEC was used to demultiplex reads and group reads by UMI, and MiTCR was used to assemble and quantify clonotypes. To exclude erroneous sequences, only TCR cDNA sequences supported by at least two reads were retained. The tcR package was used for downstream repertoire analysis, with clonotypes matched between fractions based on CDR3 nucleotide sequence plus V segment. VDJmatch was used to annotate antigen specificity against VDJdb, with one amino acid substitution in CDR3 permitted.

The receptor's source is a man aged 50-59 years who received an inactivated influenza vaccine. Donor details come from another sample of the same person, matched by shared clones. The sequencing here drew on CD4+ T cells sorted from PBMCs, taken 11 to 12 days after vaccination.

The CDR3 protein sequence reads: CASTRVATNEKLFF. Here is the DNA: TGTGCCAGCACCAGGGTCGCAACTAATGAAAAACTGTTTTTT. The rearranged chain carries TRBV6-1 and TRBJ1-4; D gene: possibly TRBD1, on 5 matching bases. Inclusive of the bounding cysteine and phenylalanine, the CDR3 is 14 residues long. Here the CDR3 DNA is all that survives: 42 bases in frame from base 1. V gives up 7 bases and J gives up 0 bases, and the segment between their germline ends measures 9 bases. CDR1 and CDR2, per the germline V gene, are MNHNS and SASEGT.